Here is one T cell receptor beta chain with its context. Clones were sequenced by immunoSEQ multiplex PCR, and TCRdb holds only the in-frame ones, with some missing. The table has a few hundred thousand clones, about nine tenths seen once. The record originates from a study of blood T cell repertoires in COVID-19. Looking at the study overall: The cDNA or gDNA used as material had been derived from T cells, B-cell-depleted T cells, or PBMCs.

Categorization into cohorts depended on clinical history that participants reported. V shed 4 bases, J shed 3 bases, and the junction held 4 bases outside the gene matches. This CDR3 spans 14 amino acids. Germline V lookup: CDR1 LGHDT, CDR2 YNNKEL (reference sequence). Material: PBMCs or T cells enriched from blood (not recorded which). The chain has TRBV3-1 (or the pseudogene TRBV3-2) and TRBJ2-5; 8 nucleotides line up with TRBD2. This TCR was sampled from a woman between 18 and 30 years old who had recovered from COVID-19. Here the CDR3 DNA reads TGTGCCAGCAGCCTACTAGCGGTAGAAGAGACCCAGTACTTC. Translated, it gives CASSLLAVEETQYF.